This is a list of T cell receptor beta chains from one sample in a study of cytomegalovirus exposure and HLA in healthy donors. Repertoires were generated with immunoSEQ multiplex PCR, while TCRdb's copy carries only in-frame clones and drops some. The data contain about 130,000 clones, under 90% of them singletons. Sequencing used PBMCs. The receptor set was obtained from a woman aged 40 to 50 in good health and CMV-seronegative. Each CDR3 is given with its conserved first and last residue. D genes are given only for firm matches. Part of the rows lack a size; the others show once, few, many or a class for expanded clones.

d_call,cdr3_length,v_call,j_call,clone_size,cdr3_nt,cdr3_aa
.,14,TRBV23-1,TRBJ1-1,.,TGCGCCAGCAGTCTTGCGGACGCCGAACCGGGGGCTTTCTTT,CASSLADAEPGAFF
TRBD1,14,TRBV28,TRBJ2-7,once,TGTGCCAGCAGTTCCACGACAGGGGAAGGCGAGCAGTACTTC,CASSSTTGEGEQYF
TRBD1,17,TRBV7-2,TRBJ2-3,.,TGTGCCAGCAGGCTAGTCCCCACAGGGGGATCAACAGATACGCAGTATTTT,CASRLVPTGGSTDTQYF
TRBD1,18,TRBV5-4,TRBJ1-2,once,TGTGCCAGCAGCTTGGCCCTAGGACAGGGGGCTGGCTACTATGGCTACACCTTC,CASSLALGQGAGYYGYTF
.,13,TRBV19,TRBJ1-5,.,TGTGCCAGTAGTACCAGTCGAAATCAGCCCCAGCATTTT,CASSTSRNQPQHF
.,14,TRBV4-3,TRBJ1-2,once,TGCGCCAGCAGCCAAGAAACCCGGGACTATGGCTACACCTTC,CASSQETRDYGYTF
.,14,TRBV6-1,TRBJ1-5,.,TGTGCCAGCAGCCCCAGGGTTTTCAATCAGCCCCAGCATTTT,CASSPRVFNQPQHF
.,14,TRBV9,TRBJ1-1,.,TGTGCCAGCAGCACGGCAAGAAGCGCAGATGAAGCTTTCTTT,CASSTARSADEAFF
TRBD2,15,TRBV4-3,TRBJ2-3,few,TGCGCCAGCAGCCATCGTACGGGGGGGACAGATACGCAGTATTTT,CASSHRTGGTDTQYF
TRBD1,14,TRBV5-1,TRBJ1-6,.,TGCGCCAGCAGCTTGGGACAGGGCCGGTCACCCCTCCACTTT,CASSLGQGRSPLHF
TRBD1,15,TRBV4-1,TRBJ1-1,.,TGCGCCAGCAGCCAGGGGTGGTCAGGGGGACTTGAAGCTTTCTTT,CASSQGWSGGLEAFF
TRBD1,15,TRBV13,TRBJ1-6,.,TGTGCCAGCAGCCCTACGGGGACAGGGAATTCACCCCTCCACTTT,CASSPTGTGNSPLHF
.,12,TRBV5-6,TRBJ2-5,.,TGTGCCAGCAGGAGGGACCAAGAGACCCAGTACTTC,CASRRDQETQYF
.,13,TRBV29-1,TRBJ2-7,few,TGCAGCGTTGAGGCGGACACCTCCTACGAGCAGTACTTC,CSVEADTSYEQYF
.,12,TRBV27,TRBJ1-2,.,TGTGCCAGCAGTTTAAGGGGTTCTGGCTACACCTTC,CASSLRGSGYTF
.,14,TRBV11-1,TRBJ1-3,.,TGTGCCAGCAGCTTCACAGGATCTGGAAACACCATATATTTT,CASSFTGSGNTIYF
.,14,TRBV15,TRBJ2-1,.,TGTGCCACCCAATTATATCGAGGAGGGAATGAGCAGTTCTTC,CATQLYRGGNEQFF
TRBD2,13,TRBV27,TRBJ2-7,few,TGTGCCAGCAGTACGTCTAGCGGGATCGAGCAGTACTTC,CASSTSSGIEQYF
.,13,TRBV19,TRBJ2-7,.,TGTGCCAGTAGCCTTACTAGGATCCACGAGCAGTACTTC,CASSLTRIHEQYF
.,15,TRBV5-4,TRBJ1-2,.,TGTGCCAGCAGTCCTCAGGTGGGACTTGCTGGGGGCTACACCTTC,CASSPQVGLAGGYTF
TRBD1,18,TRBV7-3,TRBJ2-2,.,TGTGCCAGCAGCTTTCCCGCGGGACAGGGAACGAACACCGGGGAGCTGTTTTTT,CASSFPAGQGTNTGELFF
.,15,TRBV9,TRBJ2-3,.,TGTGCCAGCAGCGTAGGGTTGGCGGTCACAGATACGCAGTATTTT,CASSVGLAVTDTQYF
TRBD2,17,TRBV7-8,TRBJ2-2,.,TGTGCCAGCAGCTTAATATATGGCGGGAGGGGGACCGGGGAGCTGTTTTTT,CASSLIYGGRGTGELFF
TRBD2,16,TRBV10-3,TRBJ2-2,once,TGTGCCATCAGTGACGGTGGACTAGCGGACACCGGGGAGCTGTTTTTT,CAISDGGLADTGELFF
TRBD2,15,TRBV5-4,TRBJ2-7,.,TGTGCCAGCAGCTTAACTAGCGGGAGCTCCTACGAGCAGTACTTC,CASSLTSGSSYEQYF
.,16,TRBV5-1,TRBJ1-3,.,TGCGCCAGCAGCTTTCTTCCGTCAGGCCCTGGAAACACCATATATTTT,CASSFLPSGPGNTIYF
TRBD2,16,TRBV6-1,TRBJ2-7,.,TGTGCCAGCAGTGTCGGACTAGCGGGAGAGGATGACGAGCAGTACTTC,CASSVGLAGEDDEQYF
.,13,TRBV7-2,TRBJ2-7,.,TGTGCCAGCAGCCCCAGCAGGGACTACGAGCAGTACTTC,CASSPSRDYEQYF
.,13,TRBV29-1,TRBJ1-1,once,TGCAGCGTTGCGGAGGGCCTGAACACTGAAGCTTTCTTT,CSVAEGLNTEAFF
.,13,TRBV6-5,TRBJ1-1,.,TGTGCCAGCAGTTACGCGAGACAGTCGGAAGCTTTCTTT,CASSYARQSEAFF
TRBD1,15,TRBV7-9,TRBJ1-1,.,TGTGCCAGCAGCTTGGACAGGGGCATGAACACTGAAGCTTTCTTT,CASSLDRGMNTEAFF
.,13,TRBV4-3,TRBJ2-7,.,TGCGCCAGCAGCATGGCCGAAGAGCGCGAGCAGTACTTC,CASSMAEEREQYF
TRBD1,13,TRBV27,TRBJ1-1,.,TGTGCCAGCAGTGCAGGGGGCAACACTGAAGCTTTCTTT,CASSAGGNTEAFF
.,12,TRBV5-4,TRBJ2-1,.,TGTGCCAGCACCAGGGGTGAATCCGAGCAGTTCTTC,CASTRGESEQFF
.,16,TRBV7-2,TRBJ1-4,.,TGTGCCAGCAGCAAAAGTGGGACGGGGGGTAATGAAAAACTGTTTTTT,CASSKSGTGGNEKLFF
.,12,TRBV6-5,TRBJ2-2,.,TGTGCCAGCAGACTCTACACCGGGGAGCTGTTTTTT,CASRLYTGELFF
.,17,TRBV7-2,TRBJ1-6,.,TGTGCCAGCAGCCCCCGGGAGGGAAACGGGTATAATTCACCCCTCCACTTT,CASSPREGNGYNSPLHF
TRBD2,14,TRBV10-3,TRBJ2-1,.,TGTGCCATCAGGGGACTAGCGGGAACGAATGAGCAGTTCTTC,CAIRGLAGTNEQFF
.,13,TRBV29-1,TRBJ1-1,few,TGCAGCGTCCCCGGCCCGAGGGAGCCTGAAGCTTTCTTT,CSVPGPREPEAFF
TRBD2,17,TRBV2,TRBJ2-2,once,TGTGCCAGCAGTGAGGGTAGCGGGGGGCCGGGCACCGGGGAGCTGTTTTTT,CASSEGSGGPGTGELFF
TRBD2,14,TRBV6-1,TRBJ2-7,.,TGTGCCAGCAGTGAAGTGATAGCGGGAGGCGAGCAGTACTTC,CASSEVIAGGEQYF
.,14,TRBV29-1,TRBJ2-1,.,TGCAGCGTTGAGACTAAGGCTTATTACAATGAGCAGTTCTTC,CSVETKAYYNEQFF
.,15,TRBV7-2,TRBJ2-7,.,TGTGCCAGCAGCTTTTTCGCGGGGACCACCTACGAGCAGTACTTC,CASSFFAGTTYEQYF
TRBD1,15,TRBV15,TRBJ2-7,.,TGTGCCACCAGCAGAGATCCCGGGGGACAGGACGAGCAGTACTTC,CATSRDPGGQDEQYF
TRBD1,15,TRBV28,TRBJ1-2,few,TGTGCCAGCCTGGAGTTGGGACAGGGGGCTTTTGGCTACACCTTC,CASLELGQGAFGYTF
TRBD2,15,TRBV11-2,TRBJ2-1,once,TGTGCCAGCAGCCCCGGGGGGATCGAATACAATGAGCAGTTCTTC,CASSPGGIEYNEQFF
.,13,TRBV7-6,TRBJ1-2,.,TGTGCCAGCAGCCAAGGACAGAACTATGGCTACACCTTC,CASSQGQNYGYTF
.,14,TRBV18,TRBJ1-5,.,TGTGCCAGCTCACTGGAGTCCCCCAATCAGCCCCAGCATTTT,CASSLESPNQPQHF
TRBD1,14,TRBV5-4,TRBJ2-1,.,TGTGCCAGCAGCGCTCGGGACAGGGACAATGAGCAGTTCTTC,CASSARDRDNEQFF
TRBD2,16,TRBV7-8,TRBJ2-7,.,TGTGCCAGCAGCTTAGCGCCGGCAGGGAGGGGCTACGAGCAGTACTTC,CASSLAPAGRGYEQYF
TRBD1,14,TRBV29-1,TRBJ2-3,.,TGCAGCGAATGCAGGACAGGGGGCTGTGATACGCAGTATTTT,CSECRTGGCDTQYF